These T cell receptor beta chains were read from a single sample in a study of cytomegalovirus exposure and HLA in healthy donors. Data came from immunoSEQ multiplex PCR; TCRdb stores just in-frame clones and leaves some out. There are 120,000 to 150,000 clones in the sample; 64% occur only once, and roughly 3.1% lies in the top ten. Sequenced material: PBMCs. These receptors all stem from a woman in her 30s in good health and CMV-seropositive. Both conserved end residues are trimmed from each CDR3. The order of the fields is CDR3 length, J gene, V gene, clone size, CDR3 protein. The size field is filled for only some rows; it gives once, few, many or a size class.

cdr3_length: 14
j_call: TRBJ2-5
v_call: TRBV29-1
clone_size: -
cdr3_aa: SVEISGGDLPETQY

cdr3_length: 13
j_call: TRBJ2-7
v_call: TRBV19
clone_size: once
cdr3_aa: ASSLAGTGKIEQY

cdr3_length: 12
j_call: TRBJ2-7
v_call: TRBV6-1
clone_size: -
cdr3_aa: ASKVQGGIYEQY

cdr3_length: 14
j_call: TRBJ1-1
v_call: TRBV5-1
clone_size: once
cdr3_aa: ASSLSLGVSQTEAF

cdr3_length: 12
j_call: TRBJ1-4
v_call: TRBV25-1
clone_size: -
cdr3_aa: ARNDRTRNEKLF

cdr3_length: 14
j_call: TRBJ1-2
v_call: TRBV18
clone_size: -
cdr3_aa: ASSRAPGQGKDGYT

cdr3_length: 11
j_call: TRBJ2-7
v_call: TRBV2
clone_size: -
cdr3_aa: ASRTPLVYEQY

cdr3_length: 11
j_call: TRBJ1-1
v_call: TRBV30
clone_size: -
cdr3_aa: AWSVGLNTEAF

cdr3_length: 11
j_call: TRBJ2-2
v_call: TRBV30
clone_size: -
cdr3_aa: AWRGDGAGELF

cdr3_length: 12
j_call: TRBJ1-1
v_call: TRBV5-6
clone_size: -
cdr3_aa: ASSFGPGNTEAF

cdr3_length: 14
j_call: TRBJ1-5
v_call: TRBV6-4
clone_size: -
cdr3_aa: ASSDSGHPIAQPQH

cdr3_length: 11
j_call: TRBJ2-1
v_call: TRBV2
clone_size: once
cdr3_aa: ASRGGNVGEQF

cdr3_length: 11
j_call: TRBJ1-6
v_call: TRBV10-3
clone_size: -
cdr3_aa: AISQGDNSPLH

cdr3_length: 11
j_call: TRBJ2-3
v_call: TRBV10-2
clone_size: -
cdr3_aa: ASVAGGTDTQY

cdr3_length: 12
j_call: TRBJ1-2
v_call: TRBV7-9
clone_size: once
cdr3_aa: ASSLGQRVDGYT

cdr3_length: 10
j_call: TRBJ1-2
v_call: TRBV28
clone_size: -
cdr3_aa: ASSFQAYGYT

cdr3_length: 13
j_call: TRBJ2-3
v_call: TRBV19
clone_size: once
cdr3_aa: ASSIGTGASDTQY

cdr3_length: 11
j_call: TRBJ2-7
v_call: TRBV2
clone_size: -
cdr3_aa: ASRTLSGREQY

cdr3_length: 12
j_call: TRBJ1-2
v_call: TRBV5-1
clone_size: -
cdr3_aa: ASSLRQGGVGYT

cdr3_length: 12
j_call: TRBJ1-5
v_call: TRBV7-2
clone_size: -
cdr3_aa: ASSQQADNQPQH

cdr3_length: 11
j_call: TRBJ2-5
v_call: TRBV10-1
clone_size: -
cdr3_aa: ASSGLAQETQY

cdr3_length: 13
j_call: TRBJ1-1
v_call: TRBV5-1
clone_size: -
cdr3_aa: ASSLARGAGTEAF

cdr3_length: 11
j_call: TRBJ1-5
v_call: TRBV6-5
clone_size: -
cdr3_aa: ASSPSGSQPQH

cdr3_length: 12
j_call: TRBJ1-4
v_call: TRBV19
clone_size: -
cdr3_aa: ASSQTGQDEKLF

cdr3_length: 12
j_call: TRBJ1-4
v_call: TRBV11-2
clone_size: -
cdr3_aa: ASSLDGGIGKLF

cdr3_length: 13
j_call: TRBJ2-3
v_call: TRBV9
clone_size: -
cdr3_aa: ASSVGGGFTDTQY

cdr3_length: 12
j_call: TRBJ2-1
v_call: TRBV30
clone_size: few
cdr3_aa: AWSSGLAMNEQF

cdr3_length: 13
j_call: TRBJ2-7
v_call: TRBV11-2
clone_size: once
cdr3_aa: ASSLGGTGAYEQY

cdr3_length: 13
j_call: TRBJ1-5
v_call: TRBV27
clone_size: once
cdr3_aa: ASSLWWQGNQPQH

cdr3_length: 15
j_call: TRBJ1-4
v_call: TRBV5-4
clone_size: -
cdr3_aa: ASSLGTGAVGYEKLF

cdr3_length: 13
j_call: TRBJ2-2
v_call: TRBV5-1
clone_size: -
cdr3_aa: ASSFSGGYTGELF

cdr3_length: 14
j_call: TRBJ2-7
v_call: TRBV2
clone_size: -
cdr3_aa: ASSTSLAGASYEQY

cdr3_length: 11
j_call: TRBJ2-7
v_call: TRBV5-1
clone_size: few
cdr3_aa: ASSPVAGEEQY

cdr3_length: 10
j_call: TRBJ1-1
v_call: TRBV9
clone_size: -
cdr3_aa: ASSVGASGVR

cdr3_length: 12
j_call: TRBJ1-1
v_call: TRBV5-1
clone_size: few
cdr3_aa: ASSLFGYNTEAF

cdr3_length: 12
j_call: TRBJ2-5
v_call: TRBV6-6
clone_size: -
cdr3_aa: ASSYGGAGETQY

cdr3_length: 15
j_call: TRBJ1-2
v_call: TRBV5-1
clone_size: -
cdr3_aa: ASRTGTGVWNDYGYT

cdr3_length: 12
j_call: TRBJ2-7
v_call: TRBV10-3
clone_size: -
cdr3_aa: AISEAGSPYEQY

cdr3_length: 12
j_call: TRBJ2-5
v_call: TRBV6-1
clone_size: few
cdr3_aa: ASSERAGGETQY

cdr3_length: 14
j_call: TRBJ2-1
v_call: TRBV7-9
clone_size: few
cdr3_aa: ASSSRTSGAHNEQF

cdr3_length: 14
j_call: TRBJ2-3
v_call: TRBV27
clone_size: -
cdr3_aa: ASSPVNWPYTDTQY

cdr3_length: 16
j_call: TRBJ2-7
v_call: TRBV7-2
clone_size: -
cdr3_aa: ASSLRGAGTRITYEQY

cdr3_length: 8
j_call: TRBJ2-3
v_call: TRBV28
clone_size: once
cdr3_aa: ARRIPTQY

cdr3_length: 12
j_call: TRBJ1-1
v_call: TRBV11-2
clone_size: -
cdr3_aa: ASSWRLRPTEAF

cdr3_length: 10
j_call: TRBJ2-7
v_call: TRBV6-1
clone_size: -
cdr3_aa: ASSESRVEQY

cdr3_length: 11
j_call: TRBJ1-2
v_call: TRBV7-9
clone_size: -
cdr3_aa: ASSLRDSDGYT

cdr3_length: 14
j_call: TRBJ1-4
v_call: TRBV19
clone_size: few
cdr3_aa: ASSPPTGKEGEKLF

cdr3_length: 15
j_call: TRBJ2-4
v_call: TRBV15
clone_size: -
cdr3_aa: ATSGLAVAGGGAIQY

cdr3_length: 9
j_call: TRBJ2-7
v_call: TRBV13
clone_size: -
cdr3_aa: ASSLSREKY

cdr3_length: 11
j_call: TRBJ2-7
v_call: TRBV2
clone_size: -
cdr3_aa: ASSEGGYYEQY